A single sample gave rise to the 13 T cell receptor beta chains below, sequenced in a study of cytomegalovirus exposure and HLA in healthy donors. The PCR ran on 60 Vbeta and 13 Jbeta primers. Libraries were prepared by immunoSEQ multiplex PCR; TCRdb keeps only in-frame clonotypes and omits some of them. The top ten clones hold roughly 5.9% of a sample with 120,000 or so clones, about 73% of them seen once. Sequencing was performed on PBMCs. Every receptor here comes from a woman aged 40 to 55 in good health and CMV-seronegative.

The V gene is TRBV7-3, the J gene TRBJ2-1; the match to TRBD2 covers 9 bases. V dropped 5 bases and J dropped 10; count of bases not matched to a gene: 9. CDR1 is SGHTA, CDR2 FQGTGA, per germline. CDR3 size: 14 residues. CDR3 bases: TGTGCCAGCAGCACAATCGCGGGGGGGCGGGAGCAGTTCTTC. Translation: CASSTIAGGREQFF.

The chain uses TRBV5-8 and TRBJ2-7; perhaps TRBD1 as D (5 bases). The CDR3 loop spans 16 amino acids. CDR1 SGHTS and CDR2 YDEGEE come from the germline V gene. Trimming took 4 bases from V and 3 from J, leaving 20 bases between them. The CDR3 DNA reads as TGTGCCAGCAGCAAGGGAACAGGTTCCCTTGGCTACGAGCAGTACTTC. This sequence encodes CASSKGTGSLGYEQYF.

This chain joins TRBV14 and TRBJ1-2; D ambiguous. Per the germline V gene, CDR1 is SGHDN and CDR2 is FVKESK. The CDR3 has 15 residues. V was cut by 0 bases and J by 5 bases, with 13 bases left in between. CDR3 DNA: TGTGCCAGCAGCCAAGAATTCGATTCGGAGTATGGCTACACCTTC. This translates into CASSQEFDSEYGYTF. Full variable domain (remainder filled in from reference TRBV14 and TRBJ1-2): EAGVTQFPSHSVIEKGQTVTLRCDPISGHDNLYWYRRVMGKEIKFLLHFVKESKQDESGMPNNRFLAERTGGTYSTLKVQPAELEDSGVYFCASSQEFDSEYGYTFGSGTRLTVV.

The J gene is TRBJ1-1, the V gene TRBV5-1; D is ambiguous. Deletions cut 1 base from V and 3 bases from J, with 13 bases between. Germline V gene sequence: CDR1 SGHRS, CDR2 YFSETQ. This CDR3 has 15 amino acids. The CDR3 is CASSLMGTEDTEAFF. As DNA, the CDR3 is TGCGCCAGCAGCTTGATGGGCACCGAAGACACTGAAGCTTTCTTT.

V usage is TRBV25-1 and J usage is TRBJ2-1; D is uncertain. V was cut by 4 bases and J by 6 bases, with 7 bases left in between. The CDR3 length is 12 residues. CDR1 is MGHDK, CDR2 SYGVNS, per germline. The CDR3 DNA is TGTGCCAGCAGTGCTTTAGCCAATGAGCAGTTCTTC. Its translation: CASSALANEQFF.

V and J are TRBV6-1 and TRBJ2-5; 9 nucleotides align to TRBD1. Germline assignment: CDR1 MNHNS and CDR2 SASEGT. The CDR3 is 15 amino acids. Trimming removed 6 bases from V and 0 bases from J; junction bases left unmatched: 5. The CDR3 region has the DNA TGTGCCAGCAGGGGGACAGGGACGTACCAAGAGACCCAGTACTTC. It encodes CASRGTGTYQETQYF.

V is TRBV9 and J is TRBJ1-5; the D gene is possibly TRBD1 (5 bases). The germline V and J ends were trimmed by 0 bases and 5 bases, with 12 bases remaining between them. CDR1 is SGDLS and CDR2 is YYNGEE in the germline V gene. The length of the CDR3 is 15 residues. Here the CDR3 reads CASSVGSGLDQPQHF. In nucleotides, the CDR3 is TGTGCCAGCAGCGTAGGTTCAGGGCTTGATCAGCCCCAGCATTTT.

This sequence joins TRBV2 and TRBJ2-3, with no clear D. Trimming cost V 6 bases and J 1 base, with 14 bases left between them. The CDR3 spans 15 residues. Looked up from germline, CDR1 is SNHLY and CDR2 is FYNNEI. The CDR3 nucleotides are TGTGCCAGCAGCCCCCCTAGTAGTCGCACAGATACGCAGTATTTT. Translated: CASSPPSSRTDTQYF.

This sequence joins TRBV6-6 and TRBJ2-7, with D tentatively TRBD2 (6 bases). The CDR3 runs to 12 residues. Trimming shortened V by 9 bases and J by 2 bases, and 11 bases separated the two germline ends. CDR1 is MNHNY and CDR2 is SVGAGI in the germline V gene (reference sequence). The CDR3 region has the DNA TGTGCCAGTTCTAGCGTCCCCTACGAGCAGTACTTC. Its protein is CASSSVPYEQYF.

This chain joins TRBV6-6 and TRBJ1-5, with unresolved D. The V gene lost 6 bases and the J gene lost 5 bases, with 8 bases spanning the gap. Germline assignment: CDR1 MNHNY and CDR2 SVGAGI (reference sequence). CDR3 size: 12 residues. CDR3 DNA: TGTGCCAGCAGCTCTAGTTATCAGCCCCAGCATTTT. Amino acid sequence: CASSSSYQPQHF.

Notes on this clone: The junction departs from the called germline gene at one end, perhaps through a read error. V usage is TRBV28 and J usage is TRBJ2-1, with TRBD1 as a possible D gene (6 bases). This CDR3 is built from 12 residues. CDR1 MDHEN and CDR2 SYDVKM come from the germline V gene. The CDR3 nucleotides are TGTGCCAGCAGTGTAATCAGGGGTTGTCGGCTCTTC. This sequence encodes CASSVIRGCRLF.

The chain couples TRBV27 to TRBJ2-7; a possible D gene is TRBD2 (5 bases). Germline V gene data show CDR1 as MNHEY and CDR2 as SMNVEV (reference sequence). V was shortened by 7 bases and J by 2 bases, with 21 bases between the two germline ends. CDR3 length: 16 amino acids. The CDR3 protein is CASTGLAGQFTYEQYF. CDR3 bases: TGTGCCAGCACGGGTCTAGCTGGGCAGTTTACCTACGAGCAGTACTTC.

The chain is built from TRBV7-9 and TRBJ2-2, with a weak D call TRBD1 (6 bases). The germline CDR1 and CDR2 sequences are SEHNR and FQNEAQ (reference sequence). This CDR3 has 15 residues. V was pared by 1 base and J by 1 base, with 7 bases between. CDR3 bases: TGTGCCAGCAGCTTAGAAGGGGGGAACACCGGGGAGCTGTTTTTT. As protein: CASSLEGGNTGELFF.